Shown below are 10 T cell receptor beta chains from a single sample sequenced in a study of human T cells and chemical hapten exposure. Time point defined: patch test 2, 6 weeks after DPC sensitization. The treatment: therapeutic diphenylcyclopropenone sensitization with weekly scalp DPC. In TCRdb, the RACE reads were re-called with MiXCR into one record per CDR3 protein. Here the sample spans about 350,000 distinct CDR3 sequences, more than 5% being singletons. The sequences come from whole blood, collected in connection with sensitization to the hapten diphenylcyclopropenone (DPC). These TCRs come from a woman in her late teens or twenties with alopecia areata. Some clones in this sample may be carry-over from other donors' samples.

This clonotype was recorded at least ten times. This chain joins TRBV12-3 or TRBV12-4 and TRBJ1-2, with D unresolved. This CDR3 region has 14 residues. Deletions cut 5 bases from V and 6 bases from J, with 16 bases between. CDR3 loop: CASSPAAVINGYTF. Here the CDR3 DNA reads TGTGCCAGCAGTCCTGCCGCCGTTATTAATGGCTACACCTTC.

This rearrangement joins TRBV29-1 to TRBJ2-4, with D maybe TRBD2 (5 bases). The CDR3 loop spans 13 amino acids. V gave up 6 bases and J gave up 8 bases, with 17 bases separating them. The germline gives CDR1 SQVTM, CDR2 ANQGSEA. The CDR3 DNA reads TGCAGCGTACAACGGGGTTTTCTGGACATTCAGTACTTC. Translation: CSVQRGFLDIQYF.

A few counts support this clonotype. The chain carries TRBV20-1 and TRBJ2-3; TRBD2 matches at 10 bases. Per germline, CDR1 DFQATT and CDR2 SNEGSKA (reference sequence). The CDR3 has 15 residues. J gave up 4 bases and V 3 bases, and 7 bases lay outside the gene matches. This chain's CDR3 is CSASISGGSPDTQYF. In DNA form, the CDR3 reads TGCAGTGCTAGTATTAGCGGGGGGAGCCCAGATACGCAGTATTTT.

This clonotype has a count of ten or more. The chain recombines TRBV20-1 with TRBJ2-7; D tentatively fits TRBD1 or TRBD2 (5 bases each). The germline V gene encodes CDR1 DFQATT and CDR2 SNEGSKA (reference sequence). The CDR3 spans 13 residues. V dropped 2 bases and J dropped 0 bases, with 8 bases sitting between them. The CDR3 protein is CSARRDDSYEQYF. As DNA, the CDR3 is TGCAGTGCTAGACGGGACGACTCCTACGAGCAGTACTTC.

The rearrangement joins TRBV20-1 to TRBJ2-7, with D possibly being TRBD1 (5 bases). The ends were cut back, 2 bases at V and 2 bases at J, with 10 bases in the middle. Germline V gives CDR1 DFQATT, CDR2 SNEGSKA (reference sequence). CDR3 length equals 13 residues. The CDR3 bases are TGCAGTGCTAGAAGGGGATTTCCCTACGAGCAGTACTTC. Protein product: CSARRGFPYEQYF.

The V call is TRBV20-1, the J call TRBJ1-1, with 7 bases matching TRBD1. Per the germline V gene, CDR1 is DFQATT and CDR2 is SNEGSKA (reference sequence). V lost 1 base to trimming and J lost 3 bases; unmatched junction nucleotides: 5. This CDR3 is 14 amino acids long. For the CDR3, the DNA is TGCAGTGCTAGAGTAGGGGGCAGGGACACTGAAGCTTTCTTT. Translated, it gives CSARVGGRDTEAFF.

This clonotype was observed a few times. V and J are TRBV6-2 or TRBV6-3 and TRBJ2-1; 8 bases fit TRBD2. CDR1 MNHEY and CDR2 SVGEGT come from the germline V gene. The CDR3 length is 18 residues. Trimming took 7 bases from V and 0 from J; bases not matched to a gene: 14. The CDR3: CASTVQAGDAPSYNEQFF. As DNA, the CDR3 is TGTGCCAGCACCGTCCAAGCGGGGGACGCCCCCTCCTACAATGAGCAGTTCTTC.

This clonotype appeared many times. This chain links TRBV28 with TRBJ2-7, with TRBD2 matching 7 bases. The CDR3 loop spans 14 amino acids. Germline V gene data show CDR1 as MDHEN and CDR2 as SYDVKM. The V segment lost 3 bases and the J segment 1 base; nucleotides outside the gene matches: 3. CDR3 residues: CASSLVGGSYEQYF. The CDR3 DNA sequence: TGTGCCAGCAGTTTGGTGGGGGGGTCCTACGAGCAGTACTTC.

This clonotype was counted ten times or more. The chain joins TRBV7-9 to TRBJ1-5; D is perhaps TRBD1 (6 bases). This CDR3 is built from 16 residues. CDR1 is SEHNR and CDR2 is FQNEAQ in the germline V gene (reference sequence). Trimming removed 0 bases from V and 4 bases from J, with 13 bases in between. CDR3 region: CASSLATAGDNQPQHF. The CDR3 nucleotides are TGTGCCAGCAGCTTAGCGACGGCAGGGGATAATCAGCCCCAGCATTTT. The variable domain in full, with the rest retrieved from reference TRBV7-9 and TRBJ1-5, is DTGVSQNPRHKITKRGQNVTFRCDPISEHNRLYWYRQTLGQGPEFLTYFQNEAQLEKSRLLSDRFSAERPKGSFSTLEIQRTEQGDSAMYLCASSLATAGDNQPQHFGDGTRLSIL.

CDR3: CASSQETGTSTGELFF. The CDR3 coding sequence is TGCGCCAGCAGCCAAGAAACCGGGACCTCCACCGGGGAGCTGTTTTTT. The chain uses TRBV4-3 and TRBJ2-2, with D perhaps given as TRBD1 or TRBD2 (5 bases each). Trimming removed 0 bases from V and 4 bases from J, with 12 bases in between. This CDR3 has 16 amino acids. Germline lookup yields CDR1 LGHNA and CDR2 YSLEER.